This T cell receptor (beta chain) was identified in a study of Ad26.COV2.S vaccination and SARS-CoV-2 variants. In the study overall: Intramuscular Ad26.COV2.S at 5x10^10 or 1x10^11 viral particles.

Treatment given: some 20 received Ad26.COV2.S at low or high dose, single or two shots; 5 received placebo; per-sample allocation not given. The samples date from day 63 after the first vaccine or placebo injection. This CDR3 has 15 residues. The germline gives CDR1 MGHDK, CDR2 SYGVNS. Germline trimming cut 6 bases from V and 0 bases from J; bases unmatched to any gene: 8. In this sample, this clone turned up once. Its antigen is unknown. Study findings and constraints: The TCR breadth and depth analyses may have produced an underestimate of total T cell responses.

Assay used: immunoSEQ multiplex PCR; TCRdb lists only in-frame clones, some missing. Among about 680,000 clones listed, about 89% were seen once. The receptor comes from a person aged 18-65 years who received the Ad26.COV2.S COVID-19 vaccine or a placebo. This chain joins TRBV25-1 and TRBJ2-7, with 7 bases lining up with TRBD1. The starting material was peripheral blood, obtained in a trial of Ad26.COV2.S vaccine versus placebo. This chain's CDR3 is CASSPSRGLSYEQYF. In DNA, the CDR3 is TGTGCCAGCAGCCCCAGTAGGGGGCTCTCCTACGAGCAGTACTTC.